Below, 19 T cell receptor beta chains from the same sample are listed, as sequenced in a study of blood T cell repertoires in COVID-19. Clones were sequenced by immunoSEQ multiplex PCR, and TCRdb holds only the in-frame ones, with some missing. The table includes just under 150,000 clones, approximately 86% detected once. The sample consisted of peripheral blood. Receptors were obtained from a woman between 50 and 59 years old with acute or convalescent COVID-19.

This sequence joins TRBV7-2 and TRBJ2-7; 8 nucleotides agree with TRBD2. This CDR3 is 15 amino acids long. V shed 5 bases, J shed 0 bases, and the junction held 6 bases outside the gene matches. CDR1 SGHTA and CDR2 FQGNSA come from the germline V gene. The CDR3 reads CASSVSGTSSYEQYF. The CDR3 bases are TGTGCCAGCAGCGTTTCCGGGACTAGCTCCTACGAGCAGTACTTC.

The rearrangement joins TRBV29-1 to TRBJ2-1, with 9 bases that match TRBD2. Germline values: CDR1 SQVTM, CDR2 ANQGSEA. Losses at the gene ends were 6 bases for V and 3 bases for J; bases not matched to a gene: 6. The CDR3 totals 14 residues. The CDR3 protein is CSVEKRGDYNEQFF. The CDR3 region has the DNA TGCAGCGTCGAAAAGCGGGGGGACTACAATGAGCAGTTCTTC.

The J gene is TRBJ1-5, the V gene TRBV27, with TRBD1 matching over 7 bases. With V trimmed by 5 bases and J by 9 bases, 4 bases remained unmatched. The CDR3 has 12 residues. Germline assignment: CDR1 MNHEY and CDR2 SMNVEV (reference sequence). CDR3 in DNA: TGTGCCAGCAGTGCGACAGGGAGGCCCCAGCATTTT. Translation gives CASSATGRPQHF.

The chain recombines TRBV7-3 with TRBJ2-5; D not resolved. CDR1 and CDR2 (germline): SGHTA, FQGTGA. This CDR3 has 13 amino acids. The V end lost 5 bases, the J end lost 5 bases, and 12 bases lay between the germline ends. The CDR3 reads CASSPRYWETQYF. The CDR3 DNA sequence: TGTGCCAGCAGCCCCCGGTATTGGGAGACCCAGTACTTC.

The chain carries TRBV28 and TRBJ1-2; 7 bases line up with TRBD1. Germline assignment: CDR1 MDHEN and CDR2 SYDVKM. This CDR3 has 16 residues. Trimming at V came to 7 bases and at J to 2 bases, leaving 13 bases not matched to a gene. CDR3 region: CASITSKHRGNYGYTF. DNA of the CDR3: TGTGCCAGCATTACCTCTAAACACAGGGGCAACTATGGCTACACCTTC.

There are a few counts of this clone. The rearrangement links TRBV28 to TRBJ1-6, with D hard to call. V lost 2 bases, J lost 0 bases, and 8 bases lay in between. The CDR3 is 16 residues long. CDR1 and CDR2 (germline): MDHEN, SYDVKM. The CDR3 bases are TGTGCCAGCAGTTTACTCAAGAGCTCCTATAATTCACCCCTCCACTTT. This encodes CASSLLKSSYNSPLHF.

This clone was seen more than once but under ten times. The gene calls are TRBV6-1 and TRBJ1-6, with TRBD1 matching 8 bases. The CDR3 loop spans 13 amino acids. Germline CDR1 reads MNHNS; CDR2 reads SASEGT. Trimming cost V 3 bases and J 8 bases; bases outside gene matches: 0. CDR3 protein: CASSETGDSPLHF. The CDR3, as DNA: TGTGCCAGCAGTGAGACAGGGGATTCACCCCTCCACTTT.

The chain's CDR3 is CASSTGVSSYEQYF. The CDR3 nucleotides are TGTGCCAGCAGTACAGGGGTCAGCTCCTACGAGCAGTACTTC. This sequence joins TRBV6-6 and TRBJ2-7, with 7 bases identical to TRBD1. J was trimmed by 0 bases and V by 5 bases; bases with no gene match: 4. The CDR3 spans 14 residues. From germline, CDR1 is MNHNY and CDR2 SVGAGI (reference sequence).

This chain uses TRBV30 with TRBJ1-5; no clear D. CDR3 length equals 14 residues. V was clipped by 3 bases and J by 4 bases, with 13 bases between them. Germline CDR1 GTSNPN, CDR2 SVGIG (reference sequence). Written as DNA, the CDR3 is TGTGCCTGGAGCCCGCAATGGGAGAATCAGCCCCAGCATTTT. This encodes CAWSPQWENQPQHF. The full variable domain, rest sourced from reference TRBV30 and TRBJ1-5, is SQTIHQWPATLVQPVGSPLSLECTVEGTSNPNLYWYRQAAGRGLQLLFYSVGIGQISSEVPQNLSASRPQDRQFILSSKKLLLSDSGFYLCAWSPQWENQPQHFGDGTRLSIL.

The chain is built from TRBV9 and TRBJ1-6; 9 bases agree with TRBD1. V gave up 3 bases and J gave up 7 bases; unmatched junction bases: 5. CDR3 length equals 15 residues. CDR1 is SGDLS and CDR2 is YYNGEE in the germline V gene. The CDR3 DNA is TGTGCCAGCAGCGAGGGACAGGGAAAAAATTCACCCCTCCACTTT. Amino acids: CASSEGQGKNSPLHF.

This clone was seen a few times. The rearrangement links TRBV3-1 (or the pseudogene TRBV3-2) to TRBJ1-1, with D perhaps TRBD1 (5 bases). Trimming shortened V by 4 bases and J by 7 bases, and 7 bases separated the two germline ends. Germline assignment: CDR1 LGHDT and CDR2 YNNKEL (reference sequence). The CDR3 runs to 11 residues. The CDR3 DNA follows: TGTGCCAGCAGCCGACAGAATGAAGCTTTCTTT. This encodes CASSRQNEAFF.

This clone was detected only a few times. DNA for the CDR3: TGTGCCACCAGTGATCGCGGGGGGAGAGGAAACATTCAGTACTTC. Translation gives CATSDRGGRGNIQYF. The chain carries TRBV24-1 and TRBJ2-4; 8 nucleotides align to TRBD2. Germline-derived CDR1 and CDR2 are KGHDR and SFDVKD. This CDR3 has 15 amino acids. The trim removed 3 bases at V and 6 bases at J, leaving 6 bases unmatched.

The CDR3 loop is CASSYSKGGEETQYF. The CDR3 DNA is TGTGCCAGCAGTTACTCGAAAGGGGGCGAAGAGACCCAGTACTTC. V is TRBV6-5 and J is TRBJ2-5, with 7 bases matching TRBD1. The ends lost 0 bases at V and 3 bases at J; junction bases unmatched: 4. From germline, CDR1 is MNHEY and CDR2 SVGAGI. The length of the CDR3 is 15 residues.

This chain's CDR3 is CAWSKIAGPSGEQFF. CDR3 nucleotides: TGTGCCTGGAGTAAGATAGCGGGACCCTCTGGTGAGCAGTTCTTC. The chain recombines TRBV30 with TRBJ2-1, with 8 bases identical to TRBD2. CDR3 size: 15 residues. CDR1 is GTSNPN, CDR2 SVGIG, per germline (reference sequence). V was pared by 2 bases and J by 9 bases, with 12 bases of the junction left unmatched.

This chain connects TRBV15 to TRBJ2-1; tentative D call: TRBD1 (6 bases). V dropped 5 bases and J dropped 3 bases, with 14 bases sitting between them. The CDR3 is made up of 15 amino acids. Germline CDR1 reads LNHNV; CDR2 reads YYDKDF (reference sequence). CDR3 coding DNA: TGTGCCACCAGCTCTTATCCGGGACACTACAATGAGCAGTTCTTC. It translates to CATSSYPGHYNEQFF.

CDR3 region: CASSTDRGTGELFF. The CDR3 DNA reads TGTGCCAGCAGTACGGACAGGGGCACCGGGGAGCTGTTTTTT. This chain uses TRBV11-2 with TRBJ2-2; 9 positions match TRBD1. The CDR3 contains 14 residues. Unmatched junction bases numbered 3, after V lost 6 bases and J lost 4 bases. Germline V gene sequence: CDR1 SGHAT, CDR2 FQNNGV.

This chain joins TRBV18 and TRBJ2-7, with D possibly TRBD1 on 6 matching bases. With 4 bases removed from V and 0 bases from J, the gap between germline ends came to 13 bases. The germline gives CDR1 KGHSH, CDR2 LQKENI. The CDR3 contains 15 residues. The CDR3 nucleotides are TGTGCCAGCTCACTATTAGGACAGCTCTCCTACGAGCAGTACTTC. This encodes CASSLLGQLSYEQYF.

V gene TRBV7-9 combines with J gene TRBJ2-1; maybe TRBD2 (6 bases). The germline CDR1 and CDR2 sequences are SEHNR and FQNEAQ (reference sequence). Trimming removed 3 bases at V and 8 bases at J, with 11 bases between. The CDR3 runs to 13 residues. The CDR3 sequence: CASSLGREDEQFF. In DNA, the CDR3 is TGTGCCAGCAGCTTGGGCAGGGAGGATGAGCAGTTCTTC.

The V gene is TRBV4-2, the J gene TRBJ1-2; 7 positions agree with TRBD1. Germline trimming cut 0 bases from V and 4 bases from J; bases unmatched to any gene: 8. Germline V gene sequence: CDR1 LGHNA, CDR2 YNFKEQ. This CDR3 region has 16 residues. The CDR3 nucleotides read TGTGCCAGCAGCCAAGAATCAGGGGGAGAGGTCTATGGCTACACCTTC. It specifies CASSQESGGEVYGYTF.